This T cell receptor beta chain appears in the sequencing data of a study of blood T cell repertoires in COVID-19. For the study at large: Acute and convalescent COVID-19 samples came from the United States, Italy and Spain.

V was clipped by 1 base and J by 4 bases; unmatched bases: 10. CDR1 and CDR2 from the germline V gene are SEHNR and FQNEAQ (reference sequence). The CDR3 totals 17 residues. Authors' analysis steps: Amplified reference gene primers provided the basis for estimating nucleated cell counts. Generated by immunoSEQ multiplex PCR, the TCRdb table keeps only in-frame clones and is missing some. That table is the source of V, J and clone size, and D and trimming were worked out from the DNA. The table shows approximately 82,000 clones, with around 89% occurring only once. This chain joins TRBV7-9 and TRBJ2-3, with 8 bases that match TRBD2. The TCR comes from a man between 65 and 85 years old with active or convalescent COVID-19. The specimen was peripheral blood. In nucleotides, the CDR3 is TGTGCCAGCAGCTTAGAATGGGCGGGAGGCCGCCCAGATACGCAGTATTTT. Residues: CASSLEWAGGRPDTQYF.